The rows below give T cell receptor beta chains drawn from one sample of a study of identical twins. TCRdb itself ran the 5' RACE reads through MiXCR, one entry per CDR3 protein. The sample gives some 500,000 distinct CDR3 sequences, 14% of which show up once; approximately 0.9% is in the top ten. Separately, the same data were catalogued under a study of yellow fever vaccine responses in identical twins.

The source material was CD4+ T cells sorted from blood. Receptors were obtained from a woman aged 18-35 years in good health. CDR3s include the opening cysteine and the closing phenylalanine or tryptophan. A D gene is named only where the DNA matches it firmly. Clone size is given for some rows only: seen once, a few or many times, or a class if the clone is expanded.

D gene,clone size,V gene,J gene,CDR3 DNA,CDR3 protein
TRBD2,NA,TRBV15,TRBJ2-3,TGTGCCACCAGCAGAGTCGTACTAGCGGGAGTAGCGGATACGCAGTATTTT,CATSRVVLAGVADTQYF
NA,NA,TRBV28,TRBJ2-6,TGTGCCAGCAGCCTTTCAATTCGCTCTGGGGCCAACGTCCTGACTTTC,CASSLSIRSGANVLTF
TRBD1,few,TRBV6-5,TRBJ2-2,TGTGCCAGCAGTTACGGGGACAGGGTGCACACCGGGGAGCTGTTTTTT,CASSYGDRVHTGELFF
TRBD2,many,TRBV29-1,TRBJ2-2,TGCAGCGTTACAATGCTAGCGGCGAACACCGGGGAGCTGTTTTTT,CSVTMLAANTGELFF
TRBD2,NA,TRBV28,TRBJ2-7,TGTGCCAGCAGTTTATTTTCTAGCGGGAGAGGCGAGCAGTACTTC,CASSLFSSGRGEQYF
NA,few,TRBV18,TRBJ2-7,TGTGCCAGCTCACCAATCCCCTGGGACTACGAGCAGTACTTC,CASSPIPWDYEQYF
NA,few,TRBV19,TRBJ2-1,TGTGCCAGTAGTATAGCTAGCAGTGGGTCCAATGAGCAGTTCTTC,CASSIASSGSNEQFF
NA,NA,TRBV18,TRBJ2-3,TGTGCCAGCTCACTCTTGGGCGGCAGCGACTTAAGCACAGATACGCAGTATTTT,CASSLLGGSDLSTDTQYF
NA,NA,TRBV14,TRBJ2-7,TGTGCCAGCAGCCAAGATCTGGGTTCAGCACTGTACTTC,CASSQDLGSALYF
NA,few,TRBV11-1,TRBJ2-1,TGTGCCAGCAGCTTAGGTTTAAGTGGTCTCGGGGCTACCCGAGCCAATGAGCAGTTCTTC,CASSLGLSGLGATRANEQFF
TRBD2,few,TRBV18,TRBJ2-7,TGTGCCAGCTCCGCCGGGACAGGGAGGACTAGCGGGAACTACGAGCAGTACTTC,CASSAGTGRTSGNYEQYF
NA,NA,TRBV11-1,TRBJ2-7,TGTGCCAGCAGCTTATCCGGGACGGACAACGAGCAGTACTTC,CASSLSGTDNEQYF
TRBD1,many,TRBV12-3/TRBV12-4,TRBJ1-6,TGTGCCAGCAGTTTTGGGGACAGGGTCGGATCACCCCTCCACTTT,CASSFGDRVGSPLHF
TRBD1,many,TRBV5-1,TRBJ1-4,TGCGCCAGCAGCCCAGACAGGGGGCGAGCTAATGAAAAACTGTTTTTT,CASSPDRGRANEKLFF
TRBD2,NA,TRBV18,TRBJ2-1,TGTGCCAGCTCACCACCGGGACTAGGCGATGAGCAGTTCTTC,CASSPPGLGDEQFF
NA,many,TRBV7-6,TRBJ2-7,TGTGCCAGCAGCCCCGTACCCAGGTTAGACTCCTACGAGCAGTACTTC,CASSPVPRLDSYEQYF
NA,NA,TRBV6-1,TRBJ1-5,TGTGCCAGCATCCACCTCTCGACAGTTTATAGCAATCAGCCCCAGCATTTT,CASIHLSTVYSNQPQHF
NA,many,TRBV24-1,TRBJ1-5,TGTGCCACCAGTGTAACTGGGCTTCAGCCCCAGCATTTT,CATSVTGLQPQHF
TRBD2,NA,TRBV28,TRBJ2-7,TGTGCCAGCAGTTTAAGGACTAGCCTACCCCTTTCGCGGGAGCAGTACTTC,CASSLRTSLPLSREQYF
NA,NA,TRBV4-3,TRBJ2-1,TGCGCCAGCAGCCGTGGGACACCCAATGAGCAGTTCTTC,CASSRGTPNEQFF
TRBD2,many,TRBV11-1,TRBJ2-3,TGTGCCAGCAGCTTCGGGACTAGCGGTTACACAGATACGCAGTATTTT,CASSFGTSGYTDTQYF
NA,NA,TRBV7-9,TRBJ1-4,TGTGCCAGCAGCGCCTACGGGGATGAAAAACTGTTTTTT,CASSAYGDEKLFF